These 28 T cell receptor beta chains came from one sample sequenced in a study of human T cells and chemical hapten exposure. Each CDR3 protein is one row after TCRdb ran MiXCR on the RACE reads. The sample yields around 340,000 distinct CDR3 sequences, around 6.9% seen once. Documented time point: patch test 1, 2 weeks after DPC sensitization. Described treatment: therapeutic diphenylcyclopropenone sensitization with weekly scalp DPC. The sequences come from whole blood, collected in connection with sensitization to the hapten diphenylcyclopropenone (DPC). These receptors were taken from a woman between 18 and 30 years old with alopecia areata. Some clones in this sample may be carry-over from other donors' samples.

The chain couples TRBV5-5 to TRBJ1-1; D not certain. The CDR3 runs 15 residues. Germline loops: CDR1 SGHKS, CDR2 YYEKEE (reference sequence). Trimming took off 0 bases at V and 1 base at J, with 10 bases between the two ends. The CDR3 spells CASSLAFGPNTEAFF. Written as DNA, the CDR3 is TGTGCCAGCAGCTTGGCCTTCGGCCCGAACACTGAAGCTTTCTTT.

The chain combines TRBV4-1 with TRBJ1-4; 7 bases line up with TRBD1. This CDR3 has 15 residues. The J segment lost 0 bases and the V segment lost 8 bases, leaving 6 bases of the junction unmatched. Germline V gene lookup returns CDR1 MGHRA and CDR2 YSYEKL. CDR3 in DNA: TGCGCCAGCCGGGACAGCCTATCAACTAATGAAAAACTGTTTTTT. Translation: CASRDSLSTNEKLFF.

Only a few counts were recorded for this clonotype. The genes are TRBV3-1 and TRBJ1-1; D perhaps matches TRBD1 (5 bases). Trimming stripped 1 base from V and 5 bases from J, with 11 bases between. The germline V gene has CDR1 LGHDT and CDR2 YNNKEL (reference sequence). This CDR3 comprises 14 residues. CDR3 sequence: CASSQALGETEAFF. CDR3 sequence (DNA): TGTGCCAGCAGCCAAGCATTGGGGGAAACTGAAGCTTTCTTT.

Only a few counts were recorded for this clonotype. The chain links TRBV6-5 to TRBJ1-2, with a weak D call TRBD1 (5 bases). The V and J ends lost 0 bases and 5 bases respectively, with 16 bases between them. Germline loops: CDR1 MNHEY, CDR2 SVGAGI. This CDR3 is built from 16 residues. The CDR3 bases are TGTGCCAGCAGTTACTCCCGGGACCCGGGGATGTATGGCTACACCTTC. Its translation: CASSYSRDPGMYGYTF.

Many counts were recorded for this clonotype. The V and J genes are TRBV5-5 and TRBJ1-4, with D maybe TRBD1 (5 bases). Germline V gene sequence: CDR1 SGHKS, CDR2 YYEKEE (reference sequence). CDR3 size: 15 residues. Trimming took off 4 bases at V and 1 base at J, with 11 bases between the two ends. The CDR3 spells CASSHRQKTNEKLFF. CDR3 in DNA: TGTGCCAGCAGCCACCGACAGAAAACTAATGAAAAACTGTTTTTT.

This clonotype was observed many times. The chain uses TRBV6-2 or TRBV6-3 and TRBJ1-1; D possibly corresponds to TRBD1 (6 bases). Trimming left V 0 bases short and J 5 bases short, with 10 bases between. Per the germline V gene, CDR1 is MNHEY and CDR2 is SVGEGT. CDR3 length equals 14 residues. CDR3 protein: CASSYSQGRTEAFF. The CDR3 DNA sequence: TGTGCCAGCAGTTACTCGCAGGGGAGAACTGAAGCTTTCTTT.

This clonotype was counted at least ten times. The chain combines TRBV28 with TRBJ2-7, with D unresolved. Germline assignment: CDR1 MDHEN and CDR2 SYDVKM. V shed 2 bases and J shed 4 bases, with 9 bases lying between them. The CDR3 runs to 13 residues. The CDR3 spells CASSLQDRYEQYF. Here the CDR3 DNA reads TGTGCCAGCAGTTTACAGGACCGATACGAGCAGTACTTC.

This clonotype has only a few counts. The chain recombines TRBV11-3 with TRBJ2-7, with D unresolved. CDR3 length equals 13 residues. V dropped 4 bases and J dropped 3 bases, with 10 bases sitting between them. Germline V gene data show CDR1 as SGHNT and CDR2 as YENEEA. As DNA, the CDR3 is TGTGCCAGCAGCTGGAGCACGCACTACGAGCAGTACTTC. This encodes CASSWSTHYEQYF.

The sample holds a few counts of this clonotype. The chain couples TRBV5-5 to TRBJ2-7; either TRBD1 or TRBD2 may fit D (5 bases each). The germline CDR1 and CDR2 sequences are SGHKS and YYEKEE (reference sequence). V lost 2 bases and J 3 bases, leaving 18 bases between the germline ends. This CDR3 contains 16 residues. CDR3 DNA: TGTGCCAGCAGCTTAGGGGAGTCGGGGCGCCTCTACGAGCAGTACTTC. Protein product: CASSLGESGRLYEQYF.

Ten or more counts support this clonotype. The gene calls are TRBV10-3 and TRBJ1-2; D unresolved. Trimming stripped 6 bases from V and 6 bases from J, with 14 bases between. This CDR3 has 13 residues. In germline, CDR1 is ENHRY, CDR2 SYGVKD. As DNA, the CDR3 is TGTGCCATCAGGGCGTCAGTACGGGATGGCTACACCTTC. Encoded protein: CAIRASVRDGYTF.

The table lists this clonotype with many counts. The chain is built from TRBV18 and TRBJ1-1; 9 bases are shared with TRBD1. The ends lost 6 bases at V and 6 bases at J; junction bases unmatched: 5. From germline, CDR1 is KGHSH and CDR2 LQKENI. CDR3 size: 13 residues. CDR3 residues: CASSLQGAAEAFF. The CDR3 region has the DNA TGTGCCAGCTCTCTACAGGGGGCAGCTGAAGCTTTCTTT. Together with reference TRBV18 and TRBJ1-1, the CDR3 gives the full variable domain: NAGVMQNPRHLVRRRGQEARLRCSPMKGHSHVYWYRQLPEEGLKFMVYLQKENIIDESGMPKERFSAEFPKEGPSILRIQQVVRGDSAAYFCASSLQGAAEAFFGQGTRLTVV.

This clonotype has at least ten counts. Compared with germline, one end of the junction differs, possibly owing to a read error. The chain employs TRBV4-3 and TRBJ1-2, with 9 bases that match TRBD1. The CDR3 has 18 residues. Germline V gene lookup returns CDR1 LGHNA and CDR2 YSLEER. CDR3 bases: TGCGCCAGCAACCAAGAGAGGACAGGGGAAGATTCTAACTATGGCTACACCTTC. Amino acid sequence: CASNQERTGEDSNYGYTF.

This clonotype was detected only a few times. The rearrangement uses TRBV9 and TRBJ1-2, with D maybe TRBD1 (5 bases). Germline CDR1 reads SGDLS; CDR2 reads YYNGEE. CDR3 length: 14 residues. The V gene lost 3 bases and the J gene lost 4 bases, with 13 bases spanning the gap. CDR3 nucleotides: TGTGCCAGCAGCGCCAGCGAGGGGTTCTATGGCTACACCTTC. It encodes CASSASEGFYGYTF.

The table lists this clonotype with a few counts. J is TRBJ1-2 and V is TRBV20-1; maybe TRBD1 (6 bases). This CDR3 has 13 residues. V was pared by 8 bases and J by 4 bases, with 17 bases between. Germline CDR1 is DFQATT and CDR2 is SNEGSKA (reference sequence). CDR3 in amino acids: CSLPQTGSYGYTF. CDR3 DNA sequence: TGCAGTCTTCCCCAGACAGGAAGCTATGGCTACACCTTC.

In this sample, this clonotype turned up many times. The gene calls are TRBV7-2 and TRBJ2-7; D perhaps matches TRBD1 (6 bases). The CDR3 length is 13 residues. Looked up from germline, CDR1 is SGHTA and CDR2 is FQGNSA. The ends were cut back, 5 bases at V and 1 base at J, with 9 bases in the middle. The CDR3 protein is CASSPDRSYEQYF. The CDR3 DNA follows: TGTGCCAGCAGCCCGGACAGATCCTACGAGCAGTACTTC.

This clonotype was recorded a few times. CDR3 nucleotides: TGCAGCGTGGCCGGGGCCACCGAGACCCAGTACTTC. Amino acids: CSVAGATETQYF. The V gene is TRBV29-1, the J gene TRBJ2-5, with D perhaps given as TRBD1 or TRBD2 (5 bases each). The CDR3 contains 12 residues. Trimming cost V 6 bases and J 5 bases, with 13 bases left between them. The germline CDR1 and CDR2 sequences are SQVTM and ANQGSEA. The full variable domain, completed using reference TRBV29-1 and TRBJ2-5, is SAVISQKPSRDICQRGTSLTIQCQVDSQVTMMFWYRQQPGQSLTLIATANQGSEATYESGFVIDKFPISRPNLTFSTLTVSNMSPEDSSIYLCSVAGATETQYFGPGTRLLVL.

This clonotype came up many times. The CDR3 loop reads CASSDNRGSYNSPLHF. The DNA of the CDR3 is TGCGCCAGCAGTGATAACAGGGGATCCTATAATTCACCCCTCCACTTT. J is TRBJ1-6 and V is TRBV4-1; 7 bases align to TRBD1. V gave up 6 bases and J gave up 1 base; unmatched junction bases: 6. The germline V gene encodes CDR1 MGHRA and CDR2 YSYEKL. This CDR3 comprises 16 residues.

A few counts support this clonotype. The CDR3 is CASSPTTGQGYGYTF. The CDR3 region has the DNA TGTGCCAGCAGCCCAACGACGGGACAGGGTTATGGCTACACCTTC. The chain employs TRBV3-1 and TRBJ1-2; TRBD1 matches 9 bases. CDR1 LGHDT and CDR2 YNNKEL come from the germline V gene (reference sequence). V dropped 4 bases and J dropped 5; count of bases not matched to a gene: 8. This CDR3 spans 15 amino acids.

V usage is TRBV10-3 and J usage is TRBJ2-6; 12 bases are a match to TRBD2. CDR1 is ENHRY, CDR2 SYGVKD, per germline. This CDR3 has 17 residues. Losses at the gene ends were 6 bases for V and 0 bases for J; bases not matched to a gene: 3. The CDR3 coding sequence is TGTGCCATCAGCCGGACTAGCGGGGACTCTGGGGCCAACGTCCTGACTTTC. Translating it yields CAISRTSGDSGANVLTF.

In this sample, this clonotype turned up many times. The rearrangement joins TRBV12-3 or TRBV12-4 to TRBJ2-1, with TRBD2 identical over 7 bases. CDR3 length: 15 residues. V trimming: 3 bases; J trimming: 10 bases; junction bases outside the gene matches: 12. CDR3 amino acids: CASSLGWGGDQEQFF. The CDR3 nucleotides are TGTGCCAGCAGTTTGGGCTGGGGGGGGGATCAGGAGCAGTTCTTC.

Many counts were recorded for this clonotype. The chain links TRBV12-3 or TRBV12-4 to TRBJ2-2, with 8 bases aligning to TRBD1. V shed 2 bases, J shed 5 bases, and the junction held 4 bases outside the gene matches. This CDR3 region has 15 residues. This CDR3 reads CASSLTWTGTGELFF. The CDR3 DNA is TGTGCCAGCAGTTTAACTTGGACAGGGACCGGGGAGCTGTTTTTT.

The chain links TRBV4-2 to TRBJ2-2; D possibly matches TRBD1 or TRBD2 (6 bases each). Trimming left V 1 base short and J 6 bases short, with 15 bases between. CDR3 length: 16 amino acids. Per germline, CDR1 LGHNA and CDR2 YNFKEQ. The CDR3 DNA follows: TGTGCCAGCAGCCAAGTGACAGGAGGGGGACCCGGGGAGCTGTTTTTT. Its protein product is CASSQVTGGGPGELFF.

This clonotype was counted many times. The V call is TRBV12-3 or TRBV12-4, the J call TRBJ1-2, with D uncertain. This CDR3 comprises 16 residues. V was cut by 6 bases and J by 4 bases, with 21 bases left in between. The CDR3 spells CASSPTTLPAGYGYTF. Written as DNA, the CDR3 is TGTGCCAGCAGCCCAACCACACTGCCGGCAGGCTATGGCTACACCTTC.

On this clonotype itself: Possible read error: a much larger clone is one base away. The V call is TRBV6-5, the J call TRBJ2-7; D gene ambiguous. CDR3 size: 12 residues. Germline assignment: CDR1 MNHEY and CDR2 SVGAGI. DNA of the CDR3: TGTTCCAGCAAAGCCAGCTCCTACGAGCAGTACTTC. This codes for CSSKASSYEQYF.

This clonotype was observed a handful of times. This chain joins TRBV28 and TRBJ2-3; D remains unclear. The CDR3 totals 15 residues. CDR1 and CDR2 (germline): MDHEN, SYDVKM. The V end was cut by 2 bases, the J end by 1 base, with 10 bases between. The CDR3 here is CASSLITLGTDTQYF. The CDR3, as DNA: TGTGCCAGCAGTTTAATTACCCTCGGCACAGATACGCAGTATTTT. The variable domain in full, completed from reference TRBV28 and TRBJ2-3, reads DVKVTQSSRYLVKRTGEKVFLECVQDMDHENMFWYRQDPGLGLRLIYFSYDVKMKEKGDIPEGYSVSREKKERFSLILESASTNQTSMYLCASSLITLGTDTQYFGPGTRLTVL.

This rearrangement joins TRBV4-3 to TRBJ2-5; TRBD2 might be the D (6 bases). With 2 bases removed from V and 4 bases from J, the gap between germline ends came to 14 bases. The CDR3 has 15 amino acids. Germline V lookup: CDR1 LGHNA, CDR2 YSLEER. Here the CDR3 DNA reads TGCGCCAGCAGCCAACTAATGGAGGGCCGAGAGACCCAGTACTTC. Its translation: CASSQLMEGRETQYF.

In this sample, this clonotype turned up a few times. The chain has TRBV7-3 and TRBJ2-5; TRBD2 aligns across 7 bases. This CDR3 spans 14 amino acids. The germline V gene encodes CDR1 SGHTA and CDR2 FQGTGA. The J segment lost 3 bases and the V segment lost 4 bases, leaving 5 bases of the junction unmatched. The CDR3 region has the DNA TGTGCCAGCAGCTGGGGAGGGCCGGAAGAGACCCAGTACTTC. This translates into CASSWGGPEETQYF.

This clonotype appeared many times. This chain uses TRBV10-3 with TRBJ1-1; TRBD1 agrees at 7 bases. Germline CDR1 is ENHRY and CDR2 is SYGVKD. Trimming removed 0 bases from V and 8 bases from J; junction bases left unmatched: 3. There are 13 residues in the CDR3. The DNA of the CDR3 is TGTGCCATCAGTGAGTCCCAAGGGGGCGAAGCTTTCTTT. It encodes CAISESQGGEAFF.